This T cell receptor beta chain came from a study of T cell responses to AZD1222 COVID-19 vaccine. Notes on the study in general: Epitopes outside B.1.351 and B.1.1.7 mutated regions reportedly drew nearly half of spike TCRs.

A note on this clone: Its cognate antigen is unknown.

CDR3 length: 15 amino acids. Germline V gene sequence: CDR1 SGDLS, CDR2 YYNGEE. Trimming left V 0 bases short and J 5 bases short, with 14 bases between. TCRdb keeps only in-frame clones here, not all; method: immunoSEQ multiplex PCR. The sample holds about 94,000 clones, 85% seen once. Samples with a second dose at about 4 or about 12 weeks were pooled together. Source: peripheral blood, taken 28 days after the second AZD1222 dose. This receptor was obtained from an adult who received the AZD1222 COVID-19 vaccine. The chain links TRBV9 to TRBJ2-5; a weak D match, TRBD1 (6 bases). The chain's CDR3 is CASSVGTRGEETQYF. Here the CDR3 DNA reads TGTGCCAGCAGCGTAGGGACCAGGGGAGAGGAGACCCAGTACTTC.